The clone carrying this T cell receptor beta chain was detected only a few times. The CDR3 has 16 residues. V lost 0 bases, J lost 6 bases, and 7 bases stayed unmatched. The germline CDR1 and CDR2 sequences are SGDLS and YYNGEE. TCRdb passed the RT-PCR reads through MiXCR, listing each CDR3 protein once. The table includes about 680,000 distinct CDR3 sequences, 14% detected once. Input material: memory CD4+ T cells from blood. The V call is TRBV9, the J call TRBJ2-3; TRBD2 matches 10 bases. This receptor was taken from a female donor in good health, serving as a healthy control. CDR3 sequence (DNA): TGTGCCAGCAGCGTAGGGCCTAGCGGGGGCGAGGATACGCAGTATTTT. It specifies CASSVGPSGGEDTQYF. The variable domain in full, with the rest retrieved from reference TRBV9 and TRBJ2-3, is DSGVTQTPKHLITATGQRVTLRCSPRSGDLSVYWYQQSLDQGLQFLIQYYNGEERAKGNILERFSAQQFPDLHSELNLSSLELGDSALYFCASSVGPSGGEDTQYFGPGTRLTVL.